The T cell receptor beta chain described here comes from a study of blood T cell repertoires in COVID-19. Study details: The United States, Italy and Spain provided the acute and convalescent COVID-19 samples. PBMCs, B-cell-depleted T cells, or T cells were the source of the cDNA or gDNA that made up the material.

In the authors' methods: Estimated nucleated cell counts came from reference gene primer amplification. Generated by immunoSEQ multiplex PCR, the TCRdb table keeps only in-frame clones and is missing some. V and J calls and clone size are copied from that table; D and trimming were computed from the DNA. The data hold 280,000 or so clones, with 80% to 90% observed a single time. This CDR3 region has 16 residues. V was pared by 0 bases and J by 1 base, with 13 bases between. Germline-derived CDR1 and CDR2 are LGHDT and YNNKEL (reference sequence). The TCR comes from a woman in her fifties or sixties who had recovered from COVID-19. The chain has TRBV3-1 (or the pseudogene TRBV3-2) and TRBJ2-7, with no clear D. The specimen sequenced was peripheral blood. The CDR3 DNA is TGTGCCAGCAGCCAAGAGGGTAACAAGACTTCCTACGAGCAGTACTTC. Translation gives CASSQEGNKTSYEQYF.